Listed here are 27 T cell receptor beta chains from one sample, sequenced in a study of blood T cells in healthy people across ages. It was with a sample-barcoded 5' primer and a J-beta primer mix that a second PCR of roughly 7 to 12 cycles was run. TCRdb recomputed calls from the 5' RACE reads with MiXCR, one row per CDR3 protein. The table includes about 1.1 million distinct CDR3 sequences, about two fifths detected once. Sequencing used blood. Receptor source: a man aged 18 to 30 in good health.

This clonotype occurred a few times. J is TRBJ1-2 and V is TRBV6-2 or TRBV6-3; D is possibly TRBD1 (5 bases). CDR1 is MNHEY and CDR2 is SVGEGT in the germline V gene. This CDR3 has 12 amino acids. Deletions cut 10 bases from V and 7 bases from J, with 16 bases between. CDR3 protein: CATVTGLSGYTF. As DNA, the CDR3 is TGTGCCACCGTCACAGGTTTGAGTGGCTACACCTTC.

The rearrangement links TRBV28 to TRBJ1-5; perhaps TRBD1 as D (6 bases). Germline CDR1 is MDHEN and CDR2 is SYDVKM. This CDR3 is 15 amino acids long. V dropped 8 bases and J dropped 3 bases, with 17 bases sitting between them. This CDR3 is CASGISGALNQPQHF. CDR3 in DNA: TGTGCCAGCGGTATCTCAGGGGCTCTCAATCAGCCCCAGCATTTT.

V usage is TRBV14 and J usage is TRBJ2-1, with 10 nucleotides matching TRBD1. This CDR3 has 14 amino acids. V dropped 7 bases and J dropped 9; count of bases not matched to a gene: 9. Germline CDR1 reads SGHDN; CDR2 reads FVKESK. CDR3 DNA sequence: TGTGCCAGCAAAAGACAGGGGGCTAATGTTGAGCAGTTCTTC. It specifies CASKRQGANVEQFF.

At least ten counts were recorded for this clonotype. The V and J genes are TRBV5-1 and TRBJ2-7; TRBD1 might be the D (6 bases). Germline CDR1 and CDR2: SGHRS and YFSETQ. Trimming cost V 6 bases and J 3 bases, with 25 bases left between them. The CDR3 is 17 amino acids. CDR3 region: CASTRTGTHNLYYEQYF. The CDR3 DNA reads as TGCGCCAGCACTCGGACCGGGACACACAACCTCTACTACGAGCAGTACTTC.

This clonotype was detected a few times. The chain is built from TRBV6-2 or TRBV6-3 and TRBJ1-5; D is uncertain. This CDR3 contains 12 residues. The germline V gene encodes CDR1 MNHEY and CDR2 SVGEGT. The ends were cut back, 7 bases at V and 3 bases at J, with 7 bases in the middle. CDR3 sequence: CASTGDNQPQHF. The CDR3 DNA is TGTGCCAGCACGGGCGACAATCAGCCCCAGCATTTT.

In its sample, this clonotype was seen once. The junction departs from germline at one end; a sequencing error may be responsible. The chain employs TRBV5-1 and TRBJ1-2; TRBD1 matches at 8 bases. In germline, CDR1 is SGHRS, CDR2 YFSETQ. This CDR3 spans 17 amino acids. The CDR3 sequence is CVSSLEPGGGSGYGYTF. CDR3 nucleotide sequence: TGCGTCAGCAGCTTGGAGCCAGGGGGCGGTTCGGGCTATGGCTACACCTTC.

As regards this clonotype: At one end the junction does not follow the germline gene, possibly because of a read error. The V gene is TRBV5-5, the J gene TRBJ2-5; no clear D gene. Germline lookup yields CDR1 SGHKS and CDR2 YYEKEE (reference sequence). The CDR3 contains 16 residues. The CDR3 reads CACSSVSLGVRETQYF. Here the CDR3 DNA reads TGTGCCTGCAGTTCAGTCAGCTTGGGTGTCAGAGAGACCCAGTACTTC.

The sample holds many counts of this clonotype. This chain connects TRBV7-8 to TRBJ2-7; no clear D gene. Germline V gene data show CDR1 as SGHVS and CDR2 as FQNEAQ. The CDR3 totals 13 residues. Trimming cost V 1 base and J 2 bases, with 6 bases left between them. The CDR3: CASSLEGPYEQYF. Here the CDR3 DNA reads TGTGCCAGCAGCTTAGAGGGCCCCTACGAGCAGTACTTC.

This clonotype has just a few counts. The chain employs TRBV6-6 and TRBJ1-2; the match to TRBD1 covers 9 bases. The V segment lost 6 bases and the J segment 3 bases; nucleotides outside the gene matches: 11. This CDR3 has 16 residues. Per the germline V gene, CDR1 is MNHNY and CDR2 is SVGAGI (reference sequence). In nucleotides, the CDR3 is TGTGCCAGCAGCCCGTACCGGGACAGGGAGGACTATGGCTACACCTTC. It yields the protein CASSPYRDREDYGYTF.

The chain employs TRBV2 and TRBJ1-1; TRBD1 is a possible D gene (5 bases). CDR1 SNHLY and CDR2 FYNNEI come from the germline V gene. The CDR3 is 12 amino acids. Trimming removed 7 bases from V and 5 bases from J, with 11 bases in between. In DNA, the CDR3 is TGTGCCAGCAAGGGACCGGGAACTGAAGCTTTCTTT. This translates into CASKGPGTEAFF.

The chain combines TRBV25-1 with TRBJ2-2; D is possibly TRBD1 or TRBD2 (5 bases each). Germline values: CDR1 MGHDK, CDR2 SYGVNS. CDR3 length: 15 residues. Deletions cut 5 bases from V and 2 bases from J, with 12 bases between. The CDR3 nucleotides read TGTGCCAGCAGTTGGGGGACCGCTAACACCGGGGAGCTGTTTTTT. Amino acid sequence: CASSWGTANTGELFF.

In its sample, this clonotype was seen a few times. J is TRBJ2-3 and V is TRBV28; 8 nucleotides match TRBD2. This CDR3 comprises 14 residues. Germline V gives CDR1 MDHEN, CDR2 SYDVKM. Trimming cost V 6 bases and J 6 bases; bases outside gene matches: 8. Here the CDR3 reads CASSVGGALDTQYF. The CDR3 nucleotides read TGTGCCAGCAGCGTCGGGGGGGCACTTGATACGCAGTATTTT.

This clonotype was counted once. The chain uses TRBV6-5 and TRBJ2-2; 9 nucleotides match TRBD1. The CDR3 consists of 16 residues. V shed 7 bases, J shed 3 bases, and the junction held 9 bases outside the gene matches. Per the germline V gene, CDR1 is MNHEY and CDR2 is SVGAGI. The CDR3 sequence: CASTYRGQRHTGELFF. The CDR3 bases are TGTGCCAGCACCTACAGGGGGCAAAGACACACCGGGGAGCTGTTTTTT.

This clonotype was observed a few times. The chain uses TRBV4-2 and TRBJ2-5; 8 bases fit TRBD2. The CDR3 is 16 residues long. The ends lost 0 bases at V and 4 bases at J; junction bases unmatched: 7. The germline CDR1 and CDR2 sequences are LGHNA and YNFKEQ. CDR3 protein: CASSQEGTRLSETQYF. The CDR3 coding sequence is TGTGCCAGCAGCCAAGAGGGGACTAGGTTATCAGAGACCCAGTACTTC.

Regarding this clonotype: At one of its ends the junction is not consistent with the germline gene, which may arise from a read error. The CDR3 nucleotides are TGTCCCAGCAGTTTGAACACCTATGGCTACACCTTC. Protein sequence: CPSSLNTYGYTF. This chain joins TRBV28 and TRBJ1-2; no reliable D call. This CDR3 region has 12 residues. Per germline, CDR1 MDHEN and CDR2 SYDVKM.

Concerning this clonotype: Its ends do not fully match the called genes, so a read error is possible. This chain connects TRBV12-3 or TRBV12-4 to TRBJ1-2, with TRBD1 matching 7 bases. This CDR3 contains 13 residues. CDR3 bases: TGTGCCAGCAGGGAGCTAGACAGGGATGGCTGCACCTTC. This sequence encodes CASRELDRDGCTF.

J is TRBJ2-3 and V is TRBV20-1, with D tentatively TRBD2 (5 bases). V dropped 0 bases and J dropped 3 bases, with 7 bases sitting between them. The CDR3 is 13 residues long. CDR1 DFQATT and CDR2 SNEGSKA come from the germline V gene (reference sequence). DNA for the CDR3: TGCAGTGCTAGAGAGCGGGTAACAGATACGCAGTATTTT. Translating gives CSARERVTDTQYF.

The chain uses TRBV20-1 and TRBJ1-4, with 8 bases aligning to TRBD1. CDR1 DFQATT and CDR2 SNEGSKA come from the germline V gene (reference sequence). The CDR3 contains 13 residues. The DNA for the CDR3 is TGCCCGAGAGAGACAGGGGCTAATGAAAAACTGTTTTTT. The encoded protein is CPRETGANEKLFF.

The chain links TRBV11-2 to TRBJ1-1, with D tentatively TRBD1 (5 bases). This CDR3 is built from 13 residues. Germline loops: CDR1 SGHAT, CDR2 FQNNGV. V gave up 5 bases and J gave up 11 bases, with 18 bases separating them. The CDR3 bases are TGTGCCAGCAGCCAACCCAGTGCAGGGCGGGCTTTCTTT. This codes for CASSQPSAGRAFF.

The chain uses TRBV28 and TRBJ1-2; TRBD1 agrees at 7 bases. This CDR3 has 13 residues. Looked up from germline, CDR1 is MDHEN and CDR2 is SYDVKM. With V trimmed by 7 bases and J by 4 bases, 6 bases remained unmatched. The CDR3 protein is CASTNRGLYGYTF. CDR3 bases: TGTGCCAGCACCAACAGGGGACTCTATGGCTACACCTTC.

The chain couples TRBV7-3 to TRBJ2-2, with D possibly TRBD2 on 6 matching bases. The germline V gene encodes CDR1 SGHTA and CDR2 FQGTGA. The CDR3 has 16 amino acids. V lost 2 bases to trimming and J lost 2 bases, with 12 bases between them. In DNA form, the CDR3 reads TGTGCCAGCAGCTTAGCCGGCGGGGCAAACACCGGGGAGCTGTTTTTT. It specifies CASSLAGGANTGELFF. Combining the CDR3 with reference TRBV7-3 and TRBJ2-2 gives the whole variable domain GAGVSQTPSNKVTEKGKYVELRCDPISGHTALYWYRQSLGQGPEFLIYFQGTGAADDSGLPNDRFFAVRPEGSVSTLKIQRTERGDSAVYLCASSLAGGANTGELFFGEGSRLTVL.

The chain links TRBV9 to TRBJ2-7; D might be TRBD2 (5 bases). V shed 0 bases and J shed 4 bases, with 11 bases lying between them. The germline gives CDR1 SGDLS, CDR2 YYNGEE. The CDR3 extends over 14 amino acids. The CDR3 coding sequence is TGTGCCAGCAGCGTAGAACCTAGCCGATACGAGCAGTACTTC. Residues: CASSVEPSRYEQYF. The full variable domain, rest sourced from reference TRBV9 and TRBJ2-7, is DSGVTQTPKHLITATGQRVTLRCSPRSGDLSVYWYQQSLDQGLQFLIQYYNGEERAKGNILERFSAQQFPDLHSELNLSSLELGDSALYFCASSVEPSRYEQYFGPGTRLTVT.

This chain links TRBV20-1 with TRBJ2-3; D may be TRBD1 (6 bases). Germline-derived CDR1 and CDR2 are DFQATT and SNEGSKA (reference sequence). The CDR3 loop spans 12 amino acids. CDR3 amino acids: CSDRRSTDTQYF. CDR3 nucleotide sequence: TGCAGCGACAGGCGTAGCACAGATACGCAGTATTTT.

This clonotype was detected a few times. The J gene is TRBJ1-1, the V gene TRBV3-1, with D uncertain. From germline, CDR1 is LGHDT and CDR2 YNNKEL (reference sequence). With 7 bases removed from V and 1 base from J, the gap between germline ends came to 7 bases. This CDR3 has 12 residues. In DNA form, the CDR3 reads TGTGCCAGCACCGTCGGGAACACTGAAGCTTTCTTT. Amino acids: CASTVGNTEAFF.

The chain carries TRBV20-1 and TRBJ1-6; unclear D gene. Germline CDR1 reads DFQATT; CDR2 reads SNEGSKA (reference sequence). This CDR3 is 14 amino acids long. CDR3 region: CGVSKVEDNSPLHF. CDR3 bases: TGCGGTGTTTCCAAGGTGGAGGATAATTCACCCCTCCACTTT.

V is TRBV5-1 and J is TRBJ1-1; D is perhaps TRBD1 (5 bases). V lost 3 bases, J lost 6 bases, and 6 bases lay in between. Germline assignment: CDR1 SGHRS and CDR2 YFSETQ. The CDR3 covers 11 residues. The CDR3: CASSWGAEAFF. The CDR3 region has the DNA TGCGCCAGCAGCTGGGGGGCTGAAGCTTTCTTT.

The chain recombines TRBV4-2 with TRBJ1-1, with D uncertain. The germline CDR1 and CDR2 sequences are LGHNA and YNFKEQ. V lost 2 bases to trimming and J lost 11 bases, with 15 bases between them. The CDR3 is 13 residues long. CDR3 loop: CASSQPLLPGAFF. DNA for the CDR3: TGTGCCAGCAGCCAACCCCTTCTTCCGGGGGCTTTCTTT.